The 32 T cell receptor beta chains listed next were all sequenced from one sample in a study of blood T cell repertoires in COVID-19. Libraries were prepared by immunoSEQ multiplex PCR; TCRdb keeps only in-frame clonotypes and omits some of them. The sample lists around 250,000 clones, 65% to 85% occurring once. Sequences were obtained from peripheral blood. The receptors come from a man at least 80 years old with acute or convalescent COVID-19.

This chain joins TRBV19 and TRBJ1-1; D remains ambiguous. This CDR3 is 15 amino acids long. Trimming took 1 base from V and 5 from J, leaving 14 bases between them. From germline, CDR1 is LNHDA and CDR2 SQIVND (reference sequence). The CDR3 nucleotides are TGTGCCAGTAGTATAGGGGCGGGCGGAGCTACTGAAGCTTTCTTT. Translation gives CASSIGAGGATEAFF.

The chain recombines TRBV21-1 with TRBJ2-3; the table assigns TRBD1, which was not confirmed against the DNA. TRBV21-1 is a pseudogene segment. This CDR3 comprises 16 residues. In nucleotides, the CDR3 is TGTGCCAGCAGCAAAGAAGGCAGCAGGGTTGTAGATACGCAGTATTTT. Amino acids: CASSKEGSRVVDTQYF.

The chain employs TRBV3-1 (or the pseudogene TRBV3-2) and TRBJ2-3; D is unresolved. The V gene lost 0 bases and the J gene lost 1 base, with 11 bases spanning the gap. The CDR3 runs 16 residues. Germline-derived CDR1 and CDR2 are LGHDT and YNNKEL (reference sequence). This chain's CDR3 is CASSQDRLDGTDTQYF. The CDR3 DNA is TGTGCCAGCAGCCAAGATCGGCTAGATGGCACAGATACGCAGTATTTT.

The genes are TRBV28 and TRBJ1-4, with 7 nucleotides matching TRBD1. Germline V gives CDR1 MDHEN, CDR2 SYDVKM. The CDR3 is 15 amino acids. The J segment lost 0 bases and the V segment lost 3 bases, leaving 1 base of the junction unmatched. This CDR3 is CASSLGQTTNEKLFF. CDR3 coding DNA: TGTGCCAGCAGTTTGGGACAGACAACTAATGAAAAACTGTTTTTT.

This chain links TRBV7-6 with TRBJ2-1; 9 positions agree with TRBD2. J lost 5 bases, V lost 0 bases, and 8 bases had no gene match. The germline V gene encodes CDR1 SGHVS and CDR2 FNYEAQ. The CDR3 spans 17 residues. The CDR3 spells CASSLALLSGGNNEQFF. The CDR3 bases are TGTGCCAGCAGCTTAGCGCTATTAAGCGGGGGGAACAATGAGCAGTTCTTC.

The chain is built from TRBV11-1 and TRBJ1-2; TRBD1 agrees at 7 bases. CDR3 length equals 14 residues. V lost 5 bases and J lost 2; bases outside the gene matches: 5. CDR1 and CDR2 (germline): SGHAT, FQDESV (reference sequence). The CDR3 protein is CASSLSTGNYGYTF. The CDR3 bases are TGTGCCAGCAGCCTCTCGACAGGGAACTATGGCTACACCTTC.

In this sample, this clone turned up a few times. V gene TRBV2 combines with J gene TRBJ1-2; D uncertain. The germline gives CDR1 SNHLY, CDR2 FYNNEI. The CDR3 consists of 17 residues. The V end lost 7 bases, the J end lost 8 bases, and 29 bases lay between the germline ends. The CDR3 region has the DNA TGTGCCAGCAAAGTGCAAACGTTGGACTCCCAAGTCGGGGGCTACACCTTC. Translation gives CASKVQTLDSQVGGYTF.

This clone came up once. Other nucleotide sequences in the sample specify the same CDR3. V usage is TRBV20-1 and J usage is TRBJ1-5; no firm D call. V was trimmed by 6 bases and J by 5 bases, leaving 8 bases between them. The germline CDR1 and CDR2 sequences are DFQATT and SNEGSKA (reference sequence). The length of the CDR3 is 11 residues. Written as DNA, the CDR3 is TGCAGTGCGCGAGGAGATCAGCCCCAGCATTTT. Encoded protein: CSARGDQPQHF.

The CDR3 loop reads CASSPTSGSTDTQYF. CDR3 bases: TGTGCCAGCAGCCCGACTAGCGGAAGCACAGATACGCAGTATTTT. The genes are TRBV7-2 and TRBJ2-3; 9 bases align to TRBD2. V dropped 5 bases and J dropped 0; count of bases not matched to a gene: 3. Germline CDR1 SGHTA, CDR2 FQGNSA. CDR3 length: 15 amino acids.

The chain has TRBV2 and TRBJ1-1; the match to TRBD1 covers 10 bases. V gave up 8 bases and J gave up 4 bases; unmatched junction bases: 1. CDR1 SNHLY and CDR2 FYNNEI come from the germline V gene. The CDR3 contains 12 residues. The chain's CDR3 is CASGTGVTEAFF. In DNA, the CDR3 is TGTGCCAGCGGGACAGGGGTCACTGAAGCTTTCTTT.

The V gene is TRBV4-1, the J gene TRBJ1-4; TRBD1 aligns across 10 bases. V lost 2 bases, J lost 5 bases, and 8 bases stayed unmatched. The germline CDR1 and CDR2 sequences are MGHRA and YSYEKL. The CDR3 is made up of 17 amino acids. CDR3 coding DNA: TGCGCCAGCAGCCAACTTTCAATGGGACAGGGGAATGAAAAACTGTTTTTT. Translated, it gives CASSQLSMGQGNEKLFF.

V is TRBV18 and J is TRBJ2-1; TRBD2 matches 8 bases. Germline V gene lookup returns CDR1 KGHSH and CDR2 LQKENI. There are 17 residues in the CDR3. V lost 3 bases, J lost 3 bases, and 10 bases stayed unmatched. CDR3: CASSPDTGTSSYNEQFF. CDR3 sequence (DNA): TGTGCCAGCTCACCGGATACCGGGACTAGTAGCTACAATGAGCAGTTCTTC.

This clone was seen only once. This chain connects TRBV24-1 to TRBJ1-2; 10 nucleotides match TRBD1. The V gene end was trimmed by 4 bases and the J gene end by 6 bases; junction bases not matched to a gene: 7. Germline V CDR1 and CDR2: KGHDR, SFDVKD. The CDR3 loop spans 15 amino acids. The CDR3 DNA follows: TGTGCCACCAGTGACCCCTCAGGGACAGGGGATGGCTACACCTTC. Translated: CATSDPSGTGDGYTF.

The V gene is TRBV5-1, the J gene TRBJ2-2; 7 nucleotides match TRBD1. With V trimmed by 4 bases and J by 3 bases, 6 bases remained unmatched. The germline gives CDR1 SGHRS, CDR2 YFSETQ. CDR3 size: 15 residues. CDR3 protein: CASSLGQPDTGELFF. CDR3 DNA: TGCGCCAGCAGCCTGGGACAGCCAGACACCGGGGAGCTGTTTTTT.

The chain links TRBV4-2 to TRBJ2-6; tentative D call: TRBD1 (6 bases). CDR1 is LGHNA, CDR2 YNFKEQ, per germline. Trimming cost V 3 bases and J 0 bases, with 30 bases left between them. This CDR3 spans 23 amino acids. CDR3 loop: CASSQGASGSAPTLVSGANVLTF. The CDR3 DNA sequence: TGTGCCAGCAGCCAGGGGGCTTCGGGCTCCGCACCCACTCTCGTCTCTGGGGCCAACGTCCTGACTTTC.

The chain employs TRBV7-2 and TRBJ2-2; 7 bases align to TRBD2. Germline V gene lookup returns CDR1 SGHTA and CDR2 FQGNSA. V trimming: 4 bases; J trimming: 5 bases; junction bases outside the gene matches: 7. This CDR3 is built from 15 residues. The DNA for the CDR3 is TGTGCCAGCAGCTCAGGCGGCGGGAGTACCGGGGAGCTGTTTTTT. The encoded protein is CASSSGGGSTGELFF. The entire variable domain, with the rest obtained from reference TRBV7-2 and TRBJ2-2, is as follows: GAGVSQSPSNKVTEKGKDVELRCDPISGHTALYWYRQSLGQGLEFLIYFQGNSAPDKSGLPSDRFSAERTGGSVSTLTIQRTQQEDSAVYLCASSSGGGSTGELFFGEGSRLTVL.

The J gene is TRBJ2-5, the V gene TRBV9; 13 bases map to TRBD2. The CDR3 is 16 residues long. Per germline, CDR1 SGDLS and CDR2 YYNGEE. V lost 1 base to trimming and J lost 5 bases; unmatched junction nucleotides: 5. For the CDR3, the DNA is TGTGCCAGCAGCGTAACTAGCGGGGGGGCCCGGGAGACCCAGTACTTC. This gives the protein CASSVTSGGARETQYF. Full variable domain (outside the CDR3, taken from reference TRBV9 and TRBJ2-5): DSGVTQTPKHLITATGQRVTLRCSPRSGDLSVYWYQQSLDQGLQFLIQYYNGEERAKGNILERFSAQQFPDLHSELNLSSLELGDSALYFCASSVTSGGARETQYFGPGTRLLVL.

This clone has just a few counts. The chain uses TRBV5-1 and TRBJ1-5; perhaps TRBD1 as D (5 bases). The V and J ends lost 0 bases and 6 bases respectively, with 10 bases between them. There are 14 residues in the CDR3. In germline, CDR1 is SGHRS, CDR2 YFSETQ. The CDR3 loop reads CASSLEGEGQPQHF. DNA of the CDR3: TGCGCCAGCAGCTTGGAAGGGGAAGGTCAGCCCCAGCATTTT. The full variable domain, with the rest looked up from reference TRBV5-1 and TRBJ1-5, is KAGVTQTPRYLIKTRGQQVTLSCSPISGHRSVSWYQQTPGQGLQFLFEYFSETQRNKGNFPGRFSGRQFSNSRSEMNVSTLELGDSALYLCASSLEGEGQPQHFGDGTRLSIL.

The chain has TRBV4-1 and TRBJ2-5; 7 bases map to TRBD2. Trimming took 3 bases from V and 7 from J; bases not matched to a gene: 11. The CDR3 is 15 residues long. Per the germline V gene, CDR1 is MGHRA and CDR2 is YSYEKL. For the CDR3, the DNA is TGCGCCAGCAGCCATCCGGGCGCCGCGGGGGTGACCCAGTACTTC. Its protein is CASSHPGAAGVTQYF.

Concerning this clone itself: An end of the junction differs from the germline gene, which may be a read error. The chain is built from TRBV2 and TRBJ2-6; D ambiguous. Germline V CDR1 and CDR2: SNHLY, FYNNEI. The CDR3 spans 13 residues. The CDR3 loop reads CGSAISGANVLTF. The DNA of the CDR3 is TGCGGTTCAGCGATCTCTGGGGCCAACGTCCTGACTTTC.

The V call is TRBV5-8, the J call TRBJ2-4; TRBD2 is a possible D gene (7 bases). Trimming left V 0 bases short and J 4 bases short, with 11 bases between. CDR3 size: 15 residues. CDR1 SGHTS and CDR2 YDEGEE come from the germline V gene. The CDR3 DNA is TGTGCCAGCAGCTTGGTGCGGGGGCCGAAAAACATTCAGTACTTC. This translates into CASSLVRGPKNIQYF.

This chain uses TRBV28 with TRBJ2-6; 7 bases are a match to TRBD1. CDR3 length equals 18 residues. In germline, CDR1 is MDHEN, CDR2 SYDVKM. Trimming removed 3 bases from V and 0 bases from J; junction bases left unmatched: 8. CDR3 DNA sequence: TGTGCCAGCAGTTTCGTACAGGGGAAGAACTCTGGGGCCAACGTCCTGACTTTC. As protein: CASSFVQGKNSGANVLTF.

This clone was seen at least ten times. CDR3 amino acids: CASSFPQQEPTNEKLFF. In DNA form, the CDR3 reads TGTGCCAGCAGCTTTCCCCAACAGGAACCAACTAATGAAAAACTGTTTTTT. The chain uses TRBV7-6 and TRBJ1-4; maybe TRBD1 (5 bases). V was shortened by 3 bases and J by 0 bases, with 14 bases between the two germline ends. The CDR3 has 17 amino acids. CDR1 SGHVS and CDR2 FNYEAQ come from the germline V gene.

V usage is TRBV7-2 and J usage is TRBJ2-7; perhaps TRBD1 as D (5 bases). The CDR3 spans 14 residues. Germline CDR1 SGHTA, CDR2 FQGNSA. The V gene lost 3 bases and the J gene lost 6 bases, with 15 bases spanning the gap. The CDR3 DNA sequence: TGTGCCAGCAGCTTTGACAGTACGGGCCTCGAGCAGTACTTC. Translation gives CASSFDSTGLEQYF.

The chain's CDR3 is CASSQDGAGADTQYF. As DNA, the CDR3 is TGTGCCAGCAGCCAAGATGGTGCAGGGGCAGATACGCAGTATTTT. The V and J genes are TRBV3-1 (or the pseudogene TRBV3-2) and TRBJ2-3; D possibly corresponds to TRBD1 (6 bases). V was cut by 0 bases and J by 4 bases, with 11 bases left in between. In germline, CDR1 is LGHDT, CDR2 YNNKEL (reference sequence). There are 15 residues in the CDR3.

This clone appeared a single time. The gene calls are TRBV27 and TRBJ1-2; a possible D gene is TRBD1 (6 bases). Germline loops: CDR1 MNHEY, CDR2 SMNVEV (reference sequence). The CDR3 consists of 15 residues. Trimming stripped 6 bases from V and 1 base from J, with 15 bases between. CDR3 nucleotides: TGTGCCAGCAGCATCAGGCCGGACAGTAACTATGGCTACACCTTC. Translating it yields CASSIRPDSNYGYTF.

The CDR3 protein is CASSRPTGTGTHTEAFF. CDR3 nucleotide sequence: TGTGCCAGCAGCCGGCCTACCGGGACAGGGACCCACACTGAAGCTTTCTTT. The chain links TRBV4-2 to TRBJ1-1, with 9 bases matching TRBD1. The V and J ends lost 4 bases and 3 bases, in that order; junction bases with no gene match: 12. The CDR3 consists of 17 residues. Germline V gene data show CDR1 as LGHNA and CDR2 as YNFKEQ.

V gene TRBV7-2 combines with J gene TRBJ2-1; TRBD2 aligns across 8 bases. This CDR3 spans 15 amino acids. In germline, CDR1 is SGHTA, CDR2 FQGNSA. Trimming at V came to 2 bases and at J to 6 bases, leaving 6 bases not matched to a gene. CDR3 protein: CASSLSFGTSNEQFF. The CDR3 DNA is TGTGCCAGCAGCTTAAGTTTCGGGACTAGCAATGAGCAGTTCTTC.

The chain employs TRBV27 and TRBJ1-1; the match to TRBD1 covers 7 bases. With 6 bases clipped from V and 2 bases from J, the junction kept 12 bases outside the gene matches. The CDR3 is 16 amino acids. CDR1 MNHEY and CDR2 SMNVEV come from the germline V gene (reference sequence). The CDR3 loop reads CASSRGQALGNTEAFF. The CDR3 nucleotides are TGTGCCAGCAGCCGCGGACAGGCCCTGGGAAACACTGAAGCTTTCTTT.

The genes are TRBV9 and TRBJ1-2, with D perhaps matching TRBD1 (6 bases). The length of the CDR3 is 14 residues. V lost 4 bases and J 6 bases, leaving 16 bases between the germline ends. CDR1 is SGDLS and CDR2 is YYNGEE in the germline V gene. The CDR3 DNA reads TGTGCCAGCAGCCCCCAGGGGACGACAGATGGCTACACCTTC. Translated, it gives CASSPQGTTDGYTF.

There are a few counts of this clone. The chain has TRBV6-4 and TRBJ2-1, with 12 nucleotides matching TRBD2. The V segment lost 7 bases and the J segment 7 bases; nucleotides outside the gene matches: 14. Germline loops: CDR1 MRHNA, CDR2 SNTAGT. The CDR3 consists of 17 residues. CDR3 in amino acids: CASILSPPGTSGNEQFF. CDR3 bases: TGTGCCAGCATCCTATCCCCACCCGGGACTAGCGGGAATGAGCAGTTCTTC.

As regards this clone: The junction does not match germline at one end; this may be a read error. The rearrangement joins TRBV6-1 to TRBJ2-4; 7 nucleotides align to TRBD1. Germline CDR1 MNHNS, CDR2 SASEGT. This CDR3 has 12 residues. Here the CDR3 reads CASSEGQYGRNF. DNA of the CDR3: TGTGCCAGCAGTGAGGGACAGTACGGTCGAAACTTC.